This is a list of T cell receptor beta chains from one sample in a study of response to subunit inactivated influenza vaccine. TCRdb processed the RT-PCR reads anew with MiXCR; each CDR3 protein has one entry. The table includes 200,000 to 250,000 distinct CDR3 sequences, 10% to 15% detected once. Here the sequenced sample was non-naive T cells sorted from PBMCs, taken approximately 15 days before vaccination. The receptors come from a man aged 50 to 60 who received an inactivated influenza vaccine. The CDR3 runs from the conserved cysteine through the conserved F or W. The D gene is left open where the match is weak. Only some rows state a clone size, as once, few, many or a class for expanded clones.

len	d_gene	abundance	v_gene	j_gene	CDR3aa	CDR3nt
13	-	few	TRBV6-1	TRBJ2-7	CASSEVVKDSSYF	TGTGCCAGCAGTGAAGTTGTTAAGGACAGCAGCTACTTC
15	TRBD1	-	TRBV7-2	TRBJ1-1	CASSLDRGFGTEAFF	TGTGCCAGCAGCTTAGACAGGGGGTTTGGGACTGAAGCTTTCTTT
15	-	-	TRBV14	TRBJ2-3	CASSQELVSTDTQYF	TGTGCCAGCAGCCAAGAACTCGTTAGCACAGATACGCAGTATTTT
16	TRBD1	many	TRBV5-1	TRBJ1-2	CASSLALRQGQNGYTF	TGCGCCAGCAGCTTGGCTTTACGACAGGGTCAAAATGGCTACACCTTC
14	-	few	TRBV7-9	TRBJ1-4	CASSLDGGNEKLFF	TGTGCCAGCAGCCTCGACGGAGGTAATGAAAAACTGTTTTTT
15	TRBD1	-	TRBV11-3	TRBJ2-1	CASSKGGTGLFEQFF	TGTGCCAGCAGCAAAGGCGGGACAGGGCTATTCGAGCAGTTCTTC
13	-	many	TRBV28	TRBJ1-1	CASSPPGQGEAFF	TGTGCCAGCAGTCCCCCGGGGCAGGGTGAAGCTTTCTTT
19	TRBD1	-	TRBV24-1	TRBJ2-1	CATSEPTNSGGLRYNEQFF	TGTGCCACCAGTGAACCGACGAACTCAGGGGGCCTACGGTACAATGAGCAGTTCTTC
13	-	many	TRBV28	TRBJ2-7	CASSQGNEYEQYF	TGTGCCAGCAGCCAGGGGAATGAGTACGAGCAGTACTTC
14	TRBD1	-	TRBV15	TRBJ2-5	CATSKDRGLETQYF	TGTGCCACCAGCAAAGACAGGGGACTAGAGACCCAGTACTTC
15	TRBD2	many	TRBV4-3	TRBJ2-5	CASSQTGGATETQYF	TGCGCCAGCAGCCAGACCGGGGGGGCAACGGAGACCCAGTACTTC
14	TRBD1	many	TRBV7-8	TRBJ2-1	CASSLHDRDNEQFF	TGTGCCAGCAGCCTTCACGACAGGGACAATGAGCAGTTCTTC
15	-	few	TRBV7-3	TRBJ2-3	CASSPNGHSVDTQYF	TGTGCCAGCAGCCCCAACGGACATTCCGTAGATACGCAGTATTTT
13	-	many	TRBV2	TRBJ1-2	CASSVDSNYGYTF	TGTGCCAGCAGTGTGGACAGTAACTATGGCTACACCTTC
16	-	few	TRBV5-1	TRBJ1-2	CASSLGATAGSYGYTF	TGCGCCAGCAGCTTGGGGGCCACAGCGGGATCCTATGGCTACACCTTC
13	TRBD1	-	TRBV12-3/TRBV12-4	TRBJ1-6	CASSEGARLPLHF	TGTGCCAGCAGTGAGGGGGCTCGTTTGCCCCTCCACTTT
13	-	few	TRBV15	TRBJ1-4	CATSRNVQEKLFF	TGTGCCACCAGCAGAAACGTACAGGAAAAACTGTTTTTT
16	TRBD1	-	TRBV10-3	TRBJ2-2	CAISESQDRATGELFF	TGTGCCATCAGTGAGTCGCAGGACAGGGCTACCGGGGAGCTGTTTTTT
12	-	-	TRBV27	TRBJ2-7	CASSSSGSQQYF	TGTGCCAGCAGTTCCTCAGGGTCACAGCAGTACTTC
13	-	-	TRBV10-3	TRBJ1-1	CAISRELNTEAFF	TGTGCCATCAGCAGGGAATTGAACACTGAAGCTTTCTTT
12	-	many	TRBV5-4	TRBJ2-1	CASSLEVNPSVF	TGTGCCAGCAGCTTGGAAGTCAACCCCAGTGTCTTC
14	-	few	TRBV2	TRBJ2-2	CASRSDSYTGELFF	TGTGCCAGCAGGTCCGATAGCTACACCGGGGAGCTGTTTTTT
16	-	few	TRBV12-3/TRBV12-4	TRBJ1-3	CASSFGQSKAGNTIYF	TGTGCCAGCAGTTTTGGACAGTCTAAAGCTGGAAACACCATATATTTT
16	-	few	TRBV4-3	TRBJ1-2	CASSQDSSLVGYGYTF	TGCGCCAGCAGCCAAGATTCCTCCCTAGTGGGCTATGGCTACACCTTC
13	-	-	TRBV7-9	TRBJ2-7	CASSSAVGYEQYF	TGTGCCAGCAGCTCGGCTGTAGGCTACGAGCAGTACTTC
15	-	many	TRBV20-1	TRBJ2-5	CSARDGNRYQETQYF	TGCAGTGCTAGAGATGGGAACAGGTACCAAGAGACCCAGTACTTC
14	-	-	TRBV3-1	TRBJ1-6	CASSQSRANSPLHF	TGTGCCAGCAGCCAAAGTCGGGCTAATTCACCCCTCCACTTT
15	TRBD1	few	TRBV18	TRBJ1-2	CASSPDRQGPYGYTF	TGTGCCAGCTCACCAGACCGACAGGGTCCCTACGGCTACACCTTC
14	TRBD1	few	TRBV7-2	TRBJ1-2	CASSPTGGNYGYTF	TGTGCCAGCAGCCCGACAGGGGGGAACTATGGCTACACCTTC
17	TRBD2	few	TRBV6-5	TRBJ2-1	CASSFLAGGSSYNEQFF	TGTGCCAGCAGTTTTTTAGCGGGGGGGAGCTCCTACAATGAGCAGTTCTTC
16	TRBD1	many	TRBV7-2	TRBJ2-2	CASSLRGTGNTGELFF	TGTGCCAGCAGCTTAAGGGGGACAGGGAACACCGGGGAGCTGTTTTTT
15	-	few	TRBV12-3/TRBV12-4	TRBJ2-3	CASRQPTGLSDTQYF	TGTGCCAGCAGGCAGCCTACAGGGTTATCAGATACGCAGTATTTT
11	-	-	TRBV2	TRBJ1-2	CASTPVGGYTF	TGTGCCAGCACGCCTGTCGGGGGCTACACCTTC
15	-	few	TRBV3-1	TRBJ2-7	CASSAQQGATYEQYF	TGTGCCAGCAGCGCACAACAGGGAGCTACCTACGAGCAGTACTTC
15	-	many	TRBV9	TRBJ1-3	CASSESGLSGNTIYF	TGTGCCAGCAGCGAGAGTGGGTTATCTGGAAACACCATATATTTT
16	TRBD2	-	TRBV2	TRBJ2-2	CASSFRLAGGLGELFF	TGTGCCAGCAGTTTTCGACTAGCGGGGGGGCTCGGGGAGCTGTTTTTT
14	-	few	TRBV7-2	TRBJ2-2	CASSWDQGGGELFF	TGTGCCAGCAGCTGGGACCAGGGTGGCGGGGAGCTGTTTTTT
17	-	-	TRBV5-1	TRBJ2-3	CASSLAGMGTSTDTQYF	TGCGCCAGCAGCTTGGCTGGAATGGGGACTAGCACAGATACGCAGTATTTT
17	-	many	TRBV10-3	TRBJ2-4	CAISELAQGRAKNIQYF	TGTGCCATCAGTGAACTGGCGCAAGGGAGGGCCAAAAACATTCAGTACTTC
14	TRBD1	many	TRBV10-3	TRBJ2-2	CAITEDRATGELFF	TGTGCCATCACCGAGGACAGGGCCACCGGGGAGCTGTTTTTT
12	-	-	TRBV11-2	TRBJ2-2	CASSIGQGELFF	TGTGCCAGCAGCATAGGACAGGGGGAGCTGTTTTTT
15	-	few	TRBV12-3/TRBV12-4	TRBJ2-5	CASSKGHRGTETQYF	TGTGCCAGCAGCAAGGGACACCGGGGAACAGAGACCCAGTACTTC
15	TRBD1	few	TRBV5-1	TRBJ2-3	CASSAGTGGSPTQYF	TGCGCCAGCAGTGCCGGGACAGGGGGCTCGCCTACGCAGTATTTT
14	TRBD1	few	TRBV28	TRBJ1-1	CASSSRTGWTEAFF	TGTGCCAGCAGTTCTCGGACAGGATGGACTGAAGCTTTCTTT
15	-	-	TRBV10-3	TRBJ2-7	CAISEARGPSTEQYF	TGTGCCATCAGTGAAGCTCGCGGGCCTAGTACCGAGCAGTACTTC
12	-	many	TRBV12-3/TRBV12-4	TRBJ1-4	CASSLSIGKLFF	TGTGCCAGCAGTTTATCAATCGGAAAACTGTTTTTT
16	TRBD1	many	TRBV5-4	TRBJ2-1	CASSLGGTGVFGEQFF	TGTGCCAGCAGCTTGGGAGGGACAGGGGTCTTCGGTGAGCAGTTCTTC
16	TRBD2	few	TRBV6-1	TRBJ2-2	CASSTPSGGSTGELFF	TGTGCCAGCTCAACCCCTAGCGGGGGGAGTACCGGGGAGCTGTTTTTT
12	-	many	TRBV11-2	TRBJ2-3	CASSLTGDTQYF	TGTGCCAGCAGCTTAACGGGGGATACGCAGTATTTT
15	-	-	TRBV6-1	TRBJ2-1	CASISGTGPYNEQFF	TGTGCCAGCATCTCGGGCACAGGGCCCTACAATGAGCAGTTCTTC
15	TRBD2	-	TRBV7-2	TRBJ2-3	CASSLDSGGLGTQYF	TGTGCCAGCAGCTTGGATAGCGGGGGGCTGGGTACGCAGTATTTT
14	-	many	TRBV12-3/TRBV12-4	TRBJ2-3	CASRSEGLGDTQYF	TGTGCCAGCAGATCCGAGGGGTTGGGAGATACGCAGTATTTT
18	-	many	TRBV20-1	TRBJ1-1	CSARDYLEAGGMNTEAFF	TGCAGTGCTAGAGATTATTTGGAAGCGGGGGGAATGAACACTGAAGCTTTCTTT
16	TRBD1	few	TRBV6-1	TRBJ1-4	CASSRGQGRTNEKLFF	TGTGCCAGCAGCCGCGGACAGGGGAGAACTAATGAAAAACTGTTTTTT
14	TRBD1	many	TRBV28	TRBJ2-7	CASSRTGGRYEQYF	TGTGCCAGCAGCAGAACAGGGGGACGCTACGAGCAGTACTTC
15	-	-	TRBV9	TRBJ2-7	CASSPRQDQVYEQYF	TGTGCCAGCAGCCCTCGACAGGACCAAGTCTACGAGCAGTACTTC
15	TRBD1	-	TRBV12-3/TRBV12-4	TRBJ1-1	CASKRKLQGVAEAFF	TGTGCCAGCAAACGTAAACTACAGGGGGTTGCTGAAGCTTTCTTT
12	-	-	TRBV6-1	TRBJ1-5	CASRDFNQPQHF	TGTGCCAGCAGGGACTTCAATCAGCCCCAGCATTTT
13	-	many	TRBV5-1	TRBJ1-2	CASSLGPGNGYTF	TGCGCCAGCAGCTTGGGGCCCGGGAATGGCTACACCTTC